This T cell receptor beta chain was profiled in a study of blood T cell repertoires in COVID-19. Study-level background: The cDNA or gDNA used as material had been derived from T cells, B-cell-depleted T cells, or PBMCs.

J gave up 4 bases and V 2 bases, and 4 bases lay outside the gene matches. Germline V gene data show CDR1 as GTSNPN and CDR2 as SVGIG (reference sequence). The CDR3 is 13 residues long. Original data processing: The authors estimated nucleated cell counts from reference gene primer amplification. The table came from immunoSEQ multiplex PCR; TCRdb's copy has only in-frame clones and leaves some out. V and J calls and clone size come straight from that table; D and trimming were deduced from the DNA. The data show some 160,000 clones, approximately 87% seen once. The V call is TRBV30, the J call TRBJ1-1; 7 positions agree with TRBD1. Material for sequencing was peripheral blood. This TCR was sampled from a woman aged 70 to 79 with acute or convalescent COVID-19. The chain's CDR3 is CAWSRQGGTEAFF. In nucleotides, the CDR3 is TGTGCCTGGAGTAGGCAGGGGGGCACTGAAGCTTTCTTT.